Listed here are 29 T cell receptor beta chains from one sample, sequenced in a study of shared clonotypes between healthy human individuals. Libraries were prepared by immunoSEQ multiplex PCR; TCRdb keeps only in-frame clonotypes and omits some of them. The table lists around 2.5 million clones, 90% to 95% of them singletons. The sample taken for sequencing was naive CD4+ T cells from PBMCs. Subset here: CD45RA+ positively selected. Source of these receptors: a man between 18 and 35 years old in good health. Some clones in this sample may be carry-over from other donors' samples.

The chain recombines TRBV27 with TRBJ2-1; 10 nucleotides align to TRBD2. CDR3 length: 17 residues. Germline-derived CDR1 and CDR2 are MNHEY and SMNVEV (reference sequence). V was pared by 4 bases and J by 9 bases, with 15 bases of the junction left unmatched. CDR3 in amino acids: CASSYRPIAGGFSEQFF. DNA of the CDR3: TGTGCCAGCAGTTATCGACCAATAGCGGGAGGTTTCTCTGAGCAGTTCTTC.

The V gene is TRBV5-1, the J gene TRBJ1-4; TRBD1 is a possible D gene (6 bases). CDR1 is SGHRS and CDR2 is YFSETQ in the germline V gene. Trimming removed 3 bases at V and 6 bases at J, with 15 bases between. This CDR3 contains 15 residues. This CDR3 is CASSSNRVSDEKLFF. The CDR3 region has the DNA TGCGCCAGCAGCTCAAACAGGGTAAGCGATGAAAAACTGTTTTTT.

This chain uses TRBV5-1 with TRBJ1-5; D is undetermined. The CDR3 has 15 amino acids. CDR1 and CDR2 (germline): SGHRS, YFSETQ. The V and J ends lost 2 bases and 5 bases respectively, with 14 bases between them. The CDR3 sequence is CASSLDGRSDQPQHF. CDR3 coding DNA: TGCGCCAGCAGCTTAGACGGGAGGTCGGATCAGCCCCAGCATTTT. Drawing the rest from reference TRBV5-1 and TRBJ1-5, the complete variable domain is KAGVTQTPRYLIKTRGQQVTLSCSPISGHRSVSWYQQTPGQGLQFLFEYFSETQRNKGNFPGRFSGRQFSNSRSEMNVSTLELGDSALYLCASSLDGRSDQPQHFGDGTRLSIL.

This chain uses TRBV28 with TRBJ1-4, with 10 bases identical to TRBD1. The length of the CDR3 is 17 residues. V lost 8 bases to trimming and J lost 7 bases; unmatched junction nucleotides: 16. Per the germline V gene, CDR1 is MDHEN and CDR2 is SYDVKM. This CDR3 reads CASSTGQGLMIGEKLFF. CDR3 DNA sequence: TGTGCCAGCTCGACGGGACAGGGGTTGATGATCGGTGAAAAACTGTTTTTT.

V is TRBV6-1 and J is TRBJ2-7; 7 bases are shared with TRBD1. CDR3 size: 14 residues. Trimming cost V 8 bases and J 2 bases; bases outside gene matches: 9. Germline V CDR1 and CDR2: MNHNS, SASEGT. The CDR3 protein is CASREGASPYEQYF. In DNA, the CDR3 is TGTGCCAGCCGAGAGGGGGCGTCGCCCTACGAGCAGTACTTC.

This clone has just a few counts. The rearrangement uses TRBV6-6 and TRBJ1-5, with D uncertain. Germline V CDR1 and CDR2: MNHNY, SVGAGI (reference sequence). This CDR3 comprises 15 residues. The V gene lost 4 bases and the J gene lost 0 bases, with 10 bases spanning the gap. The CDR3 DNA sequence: TGTGCCAGCAGTTTGGACCCCAATAGCAATCAGCCCCAGCATTTT. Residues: CASSLDPNSNQPQHF.

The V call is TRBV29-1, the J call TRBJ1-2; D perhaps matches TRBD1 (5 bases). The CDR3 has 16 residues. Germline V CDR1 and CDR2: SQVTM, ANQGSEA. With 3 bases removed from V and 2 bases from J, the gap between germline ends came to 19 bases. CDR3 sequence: CSVEGDGGRQNYGYTF. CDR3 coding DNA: TGCAGCGTTGAGGGGGACGGCGGCCGGCAGAACTATGGCTACACCTTC.

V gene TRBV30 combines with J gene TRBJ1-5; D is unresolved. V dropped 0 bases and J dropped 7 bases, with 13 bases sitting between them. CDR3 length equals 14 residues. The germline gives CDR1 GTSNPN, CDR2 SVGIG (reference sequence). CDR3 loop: CAWSVTSLGQPQHF. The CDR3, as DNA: TGTGCCTGGAGTGTTACGTCTCTGGGGCAGCCCCAGCATTTT.

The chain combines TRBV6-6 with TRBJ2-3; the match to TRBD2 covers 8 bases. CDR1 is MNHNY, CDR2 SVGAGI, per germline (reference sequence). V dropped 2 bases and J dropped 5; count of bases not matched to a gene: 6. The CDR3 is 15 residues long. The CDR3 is CASSYGRGRIDTQYF. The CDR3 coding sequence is TGTGCCAGCAGTTACGGTCGCGGGAGGATAGATACGCAGTATTTT.

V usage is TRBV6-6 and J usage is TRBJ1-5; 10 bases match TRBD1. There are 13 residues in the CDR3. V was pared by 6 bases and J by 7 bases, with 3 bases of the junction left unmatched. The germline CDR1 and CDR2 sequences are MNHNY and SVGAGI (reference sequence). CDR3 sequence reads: CASSRQGAQPQHF. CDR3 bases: TGTGCCAGCAGCCGACAGGGGGCGCAGCCCCAGCATTTT.

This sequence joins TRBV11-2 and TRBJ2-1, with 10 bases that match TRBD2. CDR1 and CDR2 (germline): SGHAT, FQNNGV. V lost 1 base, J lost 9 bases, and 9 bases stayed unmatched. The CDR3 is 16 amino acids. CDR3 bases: TGTGCCAGCAGCTTAGGGCTAGCGGGAGTATGGGCTGAGCAGTTCTTC. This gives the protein CASSLGLAGVWAEQFF.

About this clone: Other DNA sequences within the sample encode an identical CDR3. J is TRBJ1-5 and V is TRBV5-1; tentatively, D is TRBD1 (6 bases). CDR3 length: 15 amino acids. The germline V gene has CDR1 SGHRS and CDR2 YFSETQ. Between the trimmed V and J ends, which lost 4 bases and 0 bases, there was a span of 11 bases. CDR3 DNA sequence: TGCGCCAGCAGCCCCGAGGGGGATAGCAATCAGCCCCAGCATTTT. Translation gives CASSPEGDSNQPQHF.

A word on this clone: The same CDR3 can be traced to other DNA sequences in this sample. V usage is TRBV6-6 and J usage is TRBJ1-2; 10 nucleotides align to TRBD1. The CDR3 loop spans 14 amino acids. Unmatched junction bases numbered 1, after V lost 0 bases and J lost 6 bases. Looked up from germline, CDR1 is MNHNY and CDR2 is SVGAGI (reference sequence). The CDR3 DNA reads TGTGCCAGCAGTTACTCCGGACAGGGGGATGGCTACACCTTC. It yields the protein CASSYSGQGDGYTF.

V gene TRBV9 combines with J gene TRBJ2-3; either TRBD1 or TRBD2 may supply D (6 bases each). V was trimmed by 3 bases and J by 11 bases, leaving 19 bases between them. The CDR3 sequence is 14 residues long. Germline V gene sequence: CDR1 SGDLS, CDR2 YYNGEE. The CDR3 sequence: CASSEGGRGMKQYF. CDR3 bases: TGTGCCAGCAGCGAGGGGGGTAGAGGCATGAAGCAGTATTTT.

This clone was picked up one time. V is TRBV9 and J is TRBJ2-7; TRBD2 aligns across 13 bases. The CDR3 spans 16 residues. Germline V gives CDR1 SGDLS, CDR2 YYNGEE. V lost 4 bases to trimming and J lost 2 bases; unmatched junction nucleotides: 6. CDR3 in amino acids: CASSTLGLAGTYEQYF. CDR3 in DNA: TGTGCCAGCAGCACCCTGGGACTAGCGGGAACCTACGAGCAGTACTTC.

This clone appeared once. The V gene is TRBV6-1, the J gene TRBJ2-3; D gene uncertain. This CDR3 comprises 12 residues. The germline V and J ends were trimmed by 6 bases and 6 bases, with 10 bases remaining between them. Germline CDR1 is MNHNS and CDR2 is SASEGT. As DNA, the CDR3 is TGTGCCAGCAGATTAAGGTGGGATACGCAGTATTTT. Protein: CASRLRWDTQYF.

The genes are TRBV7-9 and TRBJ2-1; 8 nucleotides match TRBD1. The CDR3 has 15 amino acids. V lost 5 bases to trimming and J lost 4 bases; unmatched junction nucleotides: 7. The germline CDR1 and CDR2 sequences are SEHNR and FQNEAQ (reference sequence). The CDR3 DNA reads TGTGCCAGCAGCCTACACCGGGACAGGTACAATGAGCAGTTCTTC. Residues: CASSLHRDRYNEQFF.

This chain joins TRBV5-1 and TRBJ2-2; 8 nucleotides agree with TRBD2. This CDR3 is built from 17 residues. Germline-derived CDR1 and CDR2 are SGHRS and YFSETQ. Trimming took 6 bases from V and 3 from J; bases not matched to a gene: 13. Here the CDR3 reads CASTPRTSGSDTGELFF. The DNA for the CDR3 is TGCGCCAGCACCCCTAGAACAAGCGGGAGTGACACCGGGGAGCTGTTTTTT.

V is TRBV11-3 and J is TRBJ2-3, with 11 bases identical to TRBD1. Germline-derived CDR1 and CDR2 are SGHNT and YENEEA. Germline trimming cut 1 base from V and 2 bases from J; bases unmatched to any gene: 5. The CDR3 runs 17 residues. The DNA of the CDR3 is TGTGCCAGCAGCTTAGCTGGGACAGGGGGACCCACAGATACGCAGTATTTT. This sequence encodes CASSLAGTGGPTDTQYF.

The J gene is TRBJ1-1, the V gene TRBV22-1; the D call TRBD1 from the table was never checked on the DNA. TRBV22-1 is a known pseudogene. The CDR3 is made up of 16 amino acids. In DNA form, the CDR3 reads TGTCCTGGGAGCGCACAAACTTACAGGGCCGACACTGAAGCTTTCTTT. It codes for CPGSAQTYRADTEAFF.

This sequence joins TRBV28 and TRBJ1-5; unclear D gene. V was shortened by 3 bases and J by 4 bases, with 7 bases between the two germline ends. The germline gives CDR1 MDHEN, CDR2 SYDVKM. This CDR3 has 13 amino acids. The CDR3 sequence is CASSFRFNQPQHF. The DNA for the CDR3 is TGTGCCAGCAGTTTCCGCTTTAATCAGCCCCAGCATTTT.

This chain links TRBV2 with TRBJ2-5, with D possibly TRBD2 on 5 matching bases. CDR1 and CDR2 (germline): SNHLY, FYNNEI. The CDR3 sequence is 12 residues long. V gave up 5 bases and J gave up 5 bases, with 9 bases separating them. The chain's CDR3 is CASSLASETQYF. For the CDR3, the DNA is TGTGCCAGCAGTCTAGCTTCCGAGACCCAGTACTTC.

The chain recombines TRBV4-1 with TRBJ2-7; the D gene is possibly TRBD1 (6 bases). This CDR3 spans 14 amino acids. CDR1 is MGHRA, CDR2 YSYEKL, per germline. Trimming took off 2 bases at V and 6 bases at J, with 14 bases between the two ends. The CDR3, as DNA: TGCGCCAGCAGCCAACTTACCCAGGGGATCGAGCAGTACTTC. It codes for CASSQLTQGIEQYF.

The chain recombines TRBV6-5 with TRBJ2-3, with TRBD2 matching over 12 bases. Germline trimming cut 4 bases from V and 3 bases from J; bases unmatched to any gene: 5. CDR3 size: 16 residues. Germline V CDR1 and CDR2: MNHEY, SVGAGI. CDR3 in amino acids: CASSSLAGGPTDTQYF. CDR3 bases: TGTGCCAGCAGTTCCCTAGCGGGAGGGCCGACAGATACGCAGTATTTT.

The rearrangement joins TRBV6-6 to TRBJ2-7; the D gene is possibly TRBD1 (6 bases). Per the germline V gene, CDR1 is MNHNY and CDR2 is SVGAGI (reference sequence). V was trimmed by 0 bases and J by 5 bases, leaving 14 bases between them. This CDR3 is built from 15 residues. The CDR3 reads CASSYSRTQGHEQYF. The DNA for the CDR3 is TGTGCCAGCAGTTACTCGAGGACACAGGGTCACGAGCAGTACTTC.

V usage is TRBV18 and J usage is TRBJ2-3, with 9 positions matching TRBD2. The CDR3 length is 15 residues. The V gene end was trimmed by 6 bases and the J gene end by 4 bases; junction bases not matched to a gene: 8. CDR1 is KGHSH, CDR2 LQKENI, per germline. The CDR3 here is CASSPTSGASDTQYF. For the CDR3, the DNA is TGTGCCAGCTCGCCGACTAGCGGAGCCTCAGATACGCAGTATTTT.

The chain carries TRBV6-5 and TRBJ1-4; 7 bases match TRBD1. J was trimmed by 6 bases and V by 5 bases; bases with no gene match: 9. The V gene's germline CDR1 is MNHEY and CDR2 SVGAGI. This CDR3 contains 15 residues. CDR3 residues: CASSTTGPPDEKLFF. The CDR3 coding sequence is TGTGCCAGCAGTACGACAGGGCCGCCTGATGAAAAACTGTTTTTT.

DNA for the CDR3: TGTGCCAGCAGCCCGTTAAGCTCCTACGAGCAGTACTTC. It codes for CASSPLSSYEQYF. This rearrangement joins TRBV7-9 to TRBJ2-7; D remains unclear. From germline, CDR1 is SEHNR and CDR2 FQNEAQ (reference sequence). The V and J ends lost 5 bases and 0 bases respectively, with 8 bases between them. The CDR3 totals 13 residues.

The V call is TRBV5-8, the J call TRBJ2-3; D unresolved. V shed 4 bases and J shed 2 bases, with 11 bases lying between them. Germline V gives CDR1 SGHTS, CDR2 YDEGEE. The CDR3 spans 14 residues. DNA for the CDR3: TGTGCCAGCAGCGTCGATGCGGACACAGATACGCAGTATTTT. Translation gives CASSVDADTDTQYF.